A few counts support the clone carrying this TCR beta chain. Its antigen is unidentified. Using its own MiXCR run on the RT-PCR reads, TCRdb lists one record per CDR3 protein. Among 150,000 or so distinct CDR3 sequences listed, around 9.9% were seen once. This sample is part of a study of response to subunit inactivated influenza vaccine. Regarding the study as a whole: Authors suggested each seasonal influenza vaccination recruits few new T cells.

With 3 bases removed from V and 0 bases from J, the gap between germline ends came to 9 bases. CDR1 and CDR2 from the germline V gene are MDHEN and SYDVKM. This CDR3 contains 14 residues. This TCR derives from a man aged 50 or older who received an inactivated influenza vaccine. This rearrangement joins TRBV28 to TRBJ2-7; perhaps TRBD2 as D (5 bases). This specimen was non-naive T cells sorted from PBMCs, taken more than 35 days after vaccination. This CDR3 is CASSFAGLSYEQYF. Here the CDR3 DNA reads TGTGCCAGCAGTTTTGCGGGTCTCTCCTACGAGCAGTACTTC.